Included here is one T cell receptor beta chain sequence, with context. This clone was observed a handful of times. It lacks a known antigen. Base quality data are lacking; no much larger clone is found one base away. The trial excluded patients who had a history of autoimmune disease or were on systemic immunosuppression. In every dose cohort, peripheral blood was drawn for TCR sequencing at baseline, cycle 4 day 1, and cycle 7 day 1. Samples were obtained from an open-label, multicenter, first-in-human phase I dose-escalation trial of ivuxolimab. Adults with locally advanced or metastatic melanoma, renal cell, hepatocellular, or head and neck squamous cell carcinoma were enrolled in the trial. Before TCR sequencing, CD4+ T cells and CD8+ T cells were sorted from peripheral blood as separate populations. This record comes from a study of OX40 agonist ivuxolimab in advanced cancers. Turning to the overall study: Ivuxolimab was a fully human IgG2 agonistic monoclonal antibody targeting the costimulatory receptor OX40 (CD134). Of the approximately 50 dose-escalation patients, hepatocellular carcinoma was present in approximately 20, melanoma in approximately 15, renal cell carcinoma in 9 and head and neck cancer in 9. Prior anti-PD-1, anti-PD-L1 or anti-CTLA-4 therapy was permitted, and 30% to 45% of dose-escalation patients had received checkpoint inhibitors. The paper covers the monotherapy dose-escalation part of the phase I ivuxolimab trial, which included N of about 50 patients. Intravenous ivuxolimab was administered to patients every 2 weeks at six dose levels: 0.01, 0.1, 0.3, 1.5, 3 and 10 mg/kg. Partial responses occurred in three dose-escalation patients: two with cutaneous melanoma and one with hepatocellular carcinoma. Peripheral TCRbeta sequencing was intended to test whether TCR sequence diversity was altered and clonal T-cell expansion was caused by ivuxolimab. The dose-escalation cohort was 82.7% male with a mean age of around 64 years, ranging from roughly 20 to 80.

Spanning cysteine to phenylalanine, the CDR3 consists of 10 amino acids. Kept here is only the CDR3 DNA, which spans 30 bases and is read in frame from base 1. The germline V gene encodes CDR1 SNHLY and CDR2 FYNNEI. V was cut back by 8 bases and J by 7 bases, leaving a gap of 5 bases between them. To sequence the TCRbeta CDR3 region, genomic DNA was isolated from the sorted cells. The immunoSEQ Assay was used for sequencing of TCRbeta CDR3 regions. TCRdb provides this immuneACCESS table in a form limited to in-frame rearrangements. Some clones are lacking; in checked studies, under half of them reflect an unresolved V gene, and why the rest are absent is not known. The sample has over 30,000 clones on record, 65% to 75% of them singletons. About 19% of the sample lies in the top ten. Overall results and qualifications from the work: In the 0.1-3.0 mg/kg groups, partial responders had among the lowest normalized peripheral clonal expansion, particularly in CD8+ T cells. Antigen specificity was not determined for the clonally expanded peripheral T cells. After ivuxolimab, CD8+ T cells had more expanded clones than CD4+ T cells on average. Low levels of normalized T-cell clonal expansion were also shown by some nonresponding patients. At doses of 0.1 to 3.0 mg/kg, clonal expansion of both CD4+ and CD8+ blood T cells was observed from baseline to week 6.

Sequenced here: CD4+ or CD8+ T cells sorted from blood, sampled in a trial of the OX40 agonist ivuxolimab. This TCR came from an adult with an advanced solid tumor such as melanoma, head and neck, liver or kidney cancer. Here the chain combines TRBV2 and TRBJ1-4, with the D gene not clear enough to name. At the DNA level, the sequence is TGTGCCAGCTTTCTTGAAAAACTGTTTTTT. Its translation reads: CASFLEKLFF.